Each of the 9 T cell receptor beta chains below was sequenced from the same sample in a study of technical replicates of blood from several donors (dated by TCRdb to between 2016 and 2019). The library was obtained by the immunoSEQ multiplex PCR assay. This is the immuneACCESS table as TCRdb keeps it, with only in-frame sequences that have V and J called. A part of the clones is gone; compared with another copy, unresolved V genes explain less than half, and the rest is unexplained. The sample table shows 70,000 to 90,000 clones, and roughly nine tenths are seen once. The ten biggest clones cover approximately 0.25% of the sample. Source material: T cells isolated from PBMCs. The receptors here all came from a human donor in good health.

The rearrangement links TRBV7-9 to TRBJ2-1; 11 bases line up with TRBD2. Germline V gives CDR1 SEHNR, CDR2 FQNEAQ (reference sequence). J was trimmed by 6 bases and V by 5 bases; bases with no gene match: 6. The CDR3 length is 15 residues. The CDR3 DNA sequence: TGTGCCAGCAGCGTTAGCGGGGGGGCCCCCAATGAGCAGTTCTTC. Its protein product is CASSVSGGAPNEQFF.

The rearrangement joins TRBV2 to TRBJ2-7; TRBD1 is a possible D gene (6 bases). The germline V gene has CDR1 SNHLY and CDR2 FYNNEI. The CDR3 spans 16 residues. The ends were cut back, 5 bases at V and 3 bases at J, with 20 bases in the middle. The CDR3 region is CASSLPGVSGYYEQYF. CDR3 nucleotide sequence: TGTGCCAGCAGTCTGCCAGGGGTATCCGGCTACTACGAGCAGTACTTC.

This clone appeared a single time. The genes are TRBV7-9 and TRBJ2-7; D might be TRBD1 (6 bases). CDR1 and CDR2 from the germline V gene are SEHNR and FQNEAQ (reference sequence). V lost 2 bases to trimming and J lost 4 bases, with 6 bases between them. There are 12 residues in the CDR3. The CDR3 bases are TGTGCCAGCAGCTTACAGGGGTACGAGCAGTACTTC. Its translation is CASSLQGYEQYF.

This clone turned up a few times. The chain recombines TRBV4-1 with TRBJ2-1; 7 bases are a match to TRBD1. The CDR3 spans 12 residues. V gave up 11 bases and J gave up 4 bases; unmatched junction bases: 5. Looked up from germline, CDR1 is MGHRA and CDR2 is YSYEKL. CDR3 amino acids: CAWQGEYNEQFF. The CDR3 coding sequence is TGCGCCTGGCAGGGGGAGTACAATGAGCAGTTCTTC.

CDR3 in amino acids: CASLPSGGPYGYTF. In DNA form, the CDR3 reads TGTGCCAGTTTGCCTTCGGGGGGGCCTTATGGCTACACCTTC. V is TRBV19 and J is TRBJ1-2; D possibly corresponds to TRBD1 (6 bases). The V end was cut by 8 bases, the J end by 5 bases, with 18 bases between. This CDR3 has 14 amino acids. Germline CDR1 is LNHDA and CDR2 is SQIVND (reference sequence).

The chain uses TRBV27 and TRBJ1-5; 7 bases agree with TRBD1. Germline CDR1 and CDR2: MNHEY and SMNVEV (reference sequence). The CDR3 runs to 15 residues. The trim removed 4 bases at V and 4 bases at J, leaving 7 bases unmatched. CDR3 sequence (DNA): TGTGCCAGCAGTTCCGGGACAGCCGGTAATCAGCCCCAGCATTTT. It translates to CASSSGTAGNQPQHF.

The chain joins TRBV19 to TRBJ1-6, with 8 bases that match TRBD1. The CDR3 contains 15 residues. V lost 3 bases, J lost 7 bases, and 5 bases stayed unmatched. In germline, CDR1 is LNHDA, CDR2 SQIVND (reference sequence). Here the CDR3 reads CASSIPQGVNSPLHF. As DNA, the CDR3 is TGTGCCAGTAGTATCCCACAGGGGGTCAATTCACCCCTCCACTTT. The whole variable domain, filled in from reference TRBV19 and TRBJ1-6, reads DGGITQSPKYLFRKEGQNVTLSCEQNLNHDAMYWYRQDPGQGLRLIYYSQIVNDFQKGDIAEGYSVSREKKESFPLTVTSAQKNPTAFYLCASSIPQGVNSPLHFGNGTRLTVT.

V is TRBV27 and J is TRBJ2-3; 7 nucleotides agree with TRBD1. The ends lost 5 bases at V and 0 bases at J; junction bases unmatched: 11. The CDR3 totals 17 residues. CDR1 is MNHEY and CDR2 is SMNVEV in the germline V gene (reference sequence). Here the CDR3 reads CASSRHSTGPSTDTQYF. The CDR3 region has the DNA TGTGCCAGCAGTAGACACTCGACAGGGCCCAGCACAGATACGCAGTATTTT.

The chain combines TRBV4-1 with TRBJ2-3; D might be TRBD2 (7 bases). V was shortened by 0 bases and J by 2 bases, with 12 bases between the two germline ends. This CDR3 region has 16 residues. CDR1 is MGHRA and CDR2 is YSYEKL in the germline V gene. CDR3 in DNA: TGCGCCAGCAGCCAAGAAGGGGGGGGCCTCACAGATACGCAGTATTTT. It specifies CASSQEGGGLTDTQYF.